The 16 T cell receptor beta chains given below trace back to one sample, sequenced in a study of control samples from healthy donors and cancer patients. Sequencing was performed with immunoSEQ multiplex PCR; in TCRdb, only in-frame clones are kept and a portion is missing. The data contain approximately 120,000 clones, about 89% of them seen just once; the ten biggest clones take up approximately 18%. The sequenced sample was blood. The receptor source for this set is a woman between 45 and 60 years old in good health.

The chain employs TRBV10-3 and TRBJ1-6; no firm D call. The CDR3 contains 13 residues. The germline V gene encodes CDR1 ENHRY and CDR2 SYGVKD. The V end lost 4 bases, the J end lost 5 bases, and 6 bases lay between the germline ends. The CDR3 region has the DNA TGTGCCATCAGTGCGACCAATAATTCACCCCTCCACTTT. Amino acids: CAISATNNSPLHF.

This chain uses TRBV19 with TRBJ1-4; 8 bases agree with TRBD1. The V and J ends lost 7 bases and 8 bases, in that order; junction bases with no gene match: 12. The CDR3 runs to 15 residues. Germline CDR1 LNHDA, CDR2 SQIVND (reference sequence). The CDR3 loop is CASKDPGQVSEKLFF. CDR3 sequence (DNA): TGTGCCAGTAAAGATCCGGGACAGGTTTCGGAAAAACTGTTTTTT.

V usage is TRBV19 and J usage is TRBJ1-2; D is undetermined. V lost 4 bases and J lost 6, with 15 bases in between. This CDR3 comprises 14 residues. Per the germline V gene, CDR1 is LNHDA and CDR2 is SQIVND (reference sequence). CDR3 sequence (DNA): TGTGCCAGTAGTACCTGGGCGGCGGGGAATGGCTACACCTTC. Amino acids: CASSTWAAGNGYTF. Using reference TRBV19 and TRBJ1-2 for the parts outside the CDR3, the full variable domain is DGGITQSPKYLFRKEGQNVTLSCEQNLNHDAMYWYRQDPGQGLRLIYYSQIVNDFQKGDIAEGYSVSREKKESFPLTVTSAQKNPTAFYLCASSTWAAGNGYTFGSGTRLTVV.

This clone came up once. J is TRBJ2-1 and V is TRBV18, with TRBD1 identical over 7 bases. V shed 2 bases, J shed 6 bases, and the junction held 7 bases outside the gene matches. Germline V gene sequence: CDR1 KGHSH, CDR2 LQKENI. The CDR3 contains 15 residues. The CDR3 loop is CASSPGRQGTNEQFF. The CDR3 region has the DNA TGTGCCAGCTCACCAGGGAGACAGGGCACCAATGAGCAGTTCTTC.

The rearrangement joins TRBV25-1 to TRBJ2-5, with TRBD1 matching 7 bases. Trimming removed 2 bases from V and 7 bases from J; junction bases left unmatched: 10. This CDR3 comprises 15 residues. Germline V gene data show CDR1 as MGHDK and CDR2 as SYGVNS. The CDR3 DNA follows: TGTGCCAGCAGTGAAGGGCAGGGGGACGGTCTGACCCAGTACTTC. It codes for CASSEGQGDGLTQYF.

The chain carries TRBV4-3 and TRBJ2-1; D may match TRBD1 or TRBD2 (6 bases each). CDR1 and CDR2 (germline): LGHNA, YSLEER. The CDR3 totals 16 residues. The V gene lost 0 bases and the J gene lost 5 bases, with 14 bases spanning the gap. The CDR3 DNA sequence: TGCGCCAGCAGCCAAGATAGGGGGGCCGCGGACAATGAGCAGTTCTTC. It yields the protein CASSQDRGAADNEQFF.

The CDR3 DNA is TGTGCCCCCAGGGCGGCGGAAAACTCCACTGGAAACACCATATATTTT. The encoded protein is CAPRAAENSTGNTIYF. V and J are TRBV2 and TRBJ1-3; D possibly corresponds to TRBD1 (5 bases). Germline CDR1 SNHLY, CDR2 FYNNEI. Trimming cost V 11 bases and J 2 bases, with 22 bases left between them. The CDR3 has 16 amino acids.

This chain uses TRBV7-2 with TRBJ2-5; D remains ambiguous. Trimming left V 5 bases short and J 4 bases short, with 5 bases between. Germline V gene lookup returns CDR1 SGHTA and CDR2 FQGNSA. This CDR3 contains 11 residues. Here the CDR3 reads CASSPAETQYF. The CDR3 DNA reads as TGTGCCAGCAGCCCCGCAGAGACCCAGTACTTC. Full variable domain (rest looked up from reference TRBV7-2 and TRBJ2-5): GAGVSQSPSNKVTEKGKDVELRCDPISGHTALYWYRQSLGQGLEFLIYFQGNSAPDKSGLPSDRFSAERTGGSVSTLTIQRTQQEDSAVYLCASSPAETQYFGPGTRLLVL.

V is TRBV7-9 and J is TRBJ1-1; no clear D gene. Looked up from germline, CDR1 is SEHNR and CDR2 is FQNEAQ (reference sequence). The CDR3 contains 13 residues. V gave up 6 bases and J gave up 0 bases, with 8 bases separating them. As DNA, the CDR3 is TGTGCCAGCAGAACACACCTGAACACTGAAGCTTTCTTT. Amino acid sequence: CASRTHLNTEAFF.

The chain links TRBV5-1 to TRBJ2-6, with D possibly TRBD1 on 7 matching bases. V lost 9 bases to trimming and J lost 1 base, with 14 bases between them. Germline assignment: CDR1 SGHRS and CDR2 YFSETQ. The CDR3 totals 15 residues. CDR3 loop: CATGGGASGANVLTF. The CDR3 coding sequence is TGCGCCACTGGAGGGGGCGCTTCTGGGGCCAACGTCCTGACTTTC.

The chain joins TRBV11-2 to TRBJ2-4; the D is unclear. CDR1 and CDR2 from the germline V gene are SGHAT and FQNNGV. The CDR3 runs to 15 residues. The V and J ends lost 5 bases and 7 bases respectively, with 18 bases between them. DNA for the CDR3: TGTGCCAGCAGCCCGAGGCTCGACACAGTGAACATTCAGTACTTC. Translated: CASSPRLDTVNIQYF.

This clone is a singleton in its sample. The rearrangement links TRBV11-3 to TRBJ2-2, with 9 bases matching TRBD2. Germline loops: CDR1 SGHNT, CDR2 YENEEA. The CDR3 length is 15 residues. V lost 5 bases and J lost 7; bases outside the gene matches: 8. In DNA, the CDR3 is TGTGCCAGCAGCCCAGCGGGACTAGCAGGCGGGGAGCTGTTTTTT. It translates to CASSPAGLAGGELFF.

The chain carries TRBV5-6 and TRBJ1-5; 9 nucleotides match TRBD1. CDR3 size: 14 residues. Germline V gives CDR1 SGHDT, CDR2 YYEEEE. Unmatched junction bases numbered 4, after V lost 2 bases and J lost 7 bases. The DNA for the CDR3 is TGTGCCAGCAGCTTAATGACAGGGGGGCAGCCCCAGCATTTT. Translation gives CASSLMTGGQPQHF.

The chain recombines TRBV9 with TRBJ2-2, with D tentatively TRBD2 (5 bases). V lost 0 bases to trimming and J lost 4 bases, with 7 bases between them. From germline, CDR1 is SGDLS and CDR2 YYNGEE. The length of the CDR3 is 14 residues. The CDR3 reads CASSVDGGTGELFF. Written as DNA, the CDR3 is TGTGCCAGCAGCGTAGATGGAGGCACCGGGGAGCTGTTTTTT.

The chain uses TRBV5-1 and TRBJ2-1; 8 bases line up with TRBD2. The CDR3 contains 18 residues. Germline V gives CDR1 SGHRS, CDR2 YFSETQ. Trimming at V came to 4 bases and at J to 4 bases, leaving 16 bases not matched to a gene. The CDR3 DNA follows: TGCGCCAGCAGCCTCGGGGGACGGGAGGGCCTTTTTTACAATGAGCAGTTCTTC. Its protein is CASSLGGREGLFYNEQFF. The variable domain in full, completed from reference TRBV5-1 and TRBJ2-1, reads KAGVTQTPRYLIKTRGQQVTLSCSPISGHRSVSWYQQTPGQGLQFLFEYFSETQRNKGNFPGRFSGRQFSNSRSEMNVSTLELGDSALYLCASSLGGREGLFYNEQFFGPGTRLTVL.

V and J are TRBV19 and TRBJ2-7; D gene uncertain. Trimming took 1 base from V and 5 from J, leaving 9 bases between them. This CDR3 is 13 amino acids long. Germline V gene sequence: CDR1 LNHDA, CDR2 SQIVND (reference sequence). This CDR3 is CASSIGVMDEQYF. The CDR3 bases are TGTGCCAGTAGTATAGGCGTTATGGACGAGCAGTACTTC.